One sample yielded the 30 T cell receptor beta chains listed below, sequenced in a study of cytomegalovirus exposure and HLA in healthy donors. Both 60 Vbeta primers and 13 Jbeta primers went into the PCR. Using immunoSEQ multiplex PCR, the repertoire was profiled, and TCRdb retains in-frame clones only, with some absent. This table has a few hundred thousand clones, roughly 70% appearing once. The sequenced sample was PBMCs. These receptors all come from a woman aged 25 to 39 in good health and CMV-seronegative.

The J gene is TRBJ1-1, the V gene TRBV28; no firm D call. The CDR3 runs 15 residues. Trimming removed 6 bases from V and 1 base from J, with 15 bases in between. Germline V gene sequence: CDR1 MDHEN, CDR2 SYDVKM. The CDR3 DNA is TGTGCCAGCAGCCATGCCGGACTACCGAACACTGAAGCTTTCTTT. It yields the protein CASSHAGLPNTEAFF.

The J gene is TRBJ2-7, the V gene TRBV5-6; weak D call: TRBD1 (6 bases). The CDR3 sequence is 13 residues long. Per the germline V gene, CDR1 is SGHDT and CDR2 is YYEEEE. The ends were cut back, 2 bases at V and 7 bases at J, with 13 bases in the middle. CDR3 residues: CASSLDPRGEQYF. As DNA, the CDR3 is TGTGCCAGCAGCTTAGACCCCAGGGGTGAGCAGTACTTC.

The chain recombines TRBV6-5 with TRBJ1-1; a possible D gene is TRBD1 (5 bases). This CDR3 has 15 residues. Germline CDR1 and CDR2: MNHEY and SVGAGI. V was pared by 5 bases and J by 1 base, with 14 bases between. CDR3 protein: CASSPDTGQNTEAFF. CDR3 nucleotide sequence: TGTGCCAGCAGTCCGGACACAGGCCAGAACACTGAAGCTTTCTTT.

The chain employs TRBV9 and TRBJ1-1; 8 bases map to TRBD1. Germline V gene lookup returns CDR1 SGDLS and CDR2 YYNGEE. This CDR3 spans 14 amino acids. V gave up 3 bases and J gave up 4 bases; unmatched junction bases: 5. The chain's CDR3 is CASSAGQGGTEAFF. CDR3 sequence (DNA): TGTGCCAGCAGCGCCGGACAGGGAGGCACTGAAGCTTTCTTT.

In its sample, this clone was seen a few times. The chain joins TRBV10-2 to TRBJ1-1; the D is unclear. Germline V lookup: CDR1 WSHSY, CDR2 SAAADI. This CDR3 has 13 residues. The V and J ends lost 8 bases and 0 bases respectively, with 10 bases between them. CDR3 in DNA: TGCGCCAGCTTCGTGACAATGAACACTGAAGCTTTCTTT. This codes for CASFVTMNTEAFF.

The chain is built from TRBV10-3 and TRBJ1-2, with 9 bases aligning to TRBD1. The CDR3 spans 15 residues. In germline, CDR1 is ENHRY, CDR2 SYGVKD. V lost 6 bases, J lost 3 bases, and 8 bases stayed unmatched. The CDR3 coding sequence is TGTGCCATCAGGGAGGGGACAGGGAAGGACTATGGCTACACCTTC. This encodes CAIREGTGKDYGYTF.

J is TRBJ1-1 and V is TRBV5-5; D not certain. V lost 4 bases and J 1 base, leaving 11 bases between the germline ends. This CDR3 spans 14 amino acids. Germline V gives CDR1 SGHKS, CDR2 YYEKEE (reference sequence). CDR3 amino acids: CASSQGAGNTEAFF. CDR3 coding DNA: TGTGCCAGCAGCCAAGGAGCGGGGAACACTGAAGCTTTCTTT.

This clone occurred once. V is TRBV5-4 and J is TRBJ2-1; possible D gene TRBD2, 6 bases. V dropped 0 bases and J dropped 9 bases, with 10 bases sitting between them. The CDR3 totals 13 residues. The germline V gene encodes CDR1 SGHNT and CDR2 YYREEE (reference sequence). The DNA for the CDR3 is TGTGCCAGCAGCTTGGGCGCGGGGACTGAGCAGTTCTTC. This encodes CASSLGAGTEQFF.

This clone was counted once. The CDR3 sequence: CASSQVQPGGEGNTIYF. The CDR3 DNA reads TGTGCCAGCAGCCAAGTTCAACCAGGGGGCGAAGGAAACACCATATATTTT. The chain carries TRBV5-6 and TRBJ1-3, with 8 bases fitting TRBD1. Germline assignment: CDR1 SGHDT and CDR2 YYEEEE. Trimming took 4 bases from V and 4 from J; bases not matched to a gene: 13. CDR3 length: 17 amino acids.

This clone was observed a handful of times. V gene TRBV5-4 combines with J gene TRBJ1-1; D not certain. The CDR3 totals 11 residues. The V end was cut by 1 base, the J end by 7 bases, with 5 bases between. CDR1 is SGHNT, CDR2 YYREEE, per germline (reference sequence). CDR3 coding DNA: TGTGCCAGCAGCTTGTTCGGTGAAGCTTTCTTT. It yields the protein CASSLFGEAFF. Filled out from reference TRBV5-4 and TRBJ1-1, the complete variable domain reads ETGVTQSPTHLIKTRGQQVTLRCSSQSGHNTVSWYQQALGQGPQFIFQYYREEENGRGNFPPRFSGLQFPNYSSELNVNALELDDSALYLCASSLFGEAFFGQGTRLTVV.

This chain links TRBV19 with TRBJ2-1; D is possibly TRBD2 (5 bases). The germline V and J ends were trimmed by 6 bases and 6 bases, with 12 bases remaining between them. CDR3 length: 13 residues. Germline CDR1 is LNHDA and CDR2 is SQIVND (reference sequence). CDR3 coding DNA: TGTGCCAGTAGCAGCGGCAGACGCAATGAGCAGTTCTTC. This codes for CASSSGRRNEQFF. Using reference TRBV19 and TRBJ2-1 for the parts outside the CDR3, the full variable domain is DGGITQSPKYLFRKEGQNVTLSCEQNLNHDAMYWYRQDPGQGLRLIYYSQIVNDFQKGDIAEGYSVSREKKESFPLTVTSAQKNPTAFYLCASSSGRRNEQFFGPGTRLTVL.

The chain uses TRBV18 and TRBJ2-6, with no clear D. Germline-derived CDR1 and CDR2 are KGHSH and LQKENI. The CDR3 is 15 residues long. V was trimmed by 7 bases and J by 1 base, leaving 11 bases between them. Written as DNA, the CDR3 is TGTGCCAGCTTAGGCGGAGTGTCTGGGGCCAACGTCCTGACTTTC. Translating it yields CASLGGVSGANVLTF.

The chain uses TRBV30 and TRBJ2-7, with a tentative D call TRBD1 (6 bases). Germline-derived CDR1 and CDR2 are GTSNPN and SVGIG (reference sequence). V was shortened by 2 bases and J by 2 bases, with 10 bases between the two germline ends. The CDR3 has 13 residues. The CDR3 sequence is CAWSLQGTYEQYF. The CDR3 region has the DNA TGTGCCTGGAGTCTACAGGGAACCTACGAGCAGTACTTC.

This chain joins TRBV7-3 and TRBJ2-1, with 8 nucleotides matching TRBD2. Germline CDR1 and CDR2: SGHTA and FQGTGA. The CDR3 loop spans 20 amino acids. V gave up 0 bases and J gave up 0 bases; unmatched junction bases: 13. The CDR3 coding sequence is TGTGCCAGCAGCTTAACTTCCCGGCTAGCGGGCGATAGCTCCTACAATGAGCAGTTCTTC. Protein sequence: CASSLTSRLAGDSSYNEQFF.

The chain combines TRBV14 with TRBJ2-3; 10 positions match TRBD2. The CDR3 runs 16 residues. The germline CDR1 and CDR2 sequences are SGHDN and FVKESK. V lost 4 bases to trimming and J lost 1 base; unmatched junction nucleotides: 5. The CDR3 DNA is TGTGCCAGCAGCCTCACTACTAGCGGGGGCACAGATACGCAGTATTTT. Translated, it gives CASSLTTSGGTDTQYF.

This chain links TRBV2 with TRBJ1-2; D is uncertain. This CDR3 is built from 14 residues. From germline, CDR1 is SNHLY and CDR2 FYNNEI. The ends were cut back, 7 bases at V and 6 bases at J, with 18 bases in the middle. CDR3: CASIIESWRDGYTF. The CDR3 nucleotides read TGTGCCAGCATCATTGAGTCGTGGAGGGATGGCTACACCTTC.

The table lists this clone with a count of one. This chain joins TRBV19 and TRBJ1-4; no definite D call. Trimming left V 8 bases short and J 4 bases short, with 14 bases between. Germline loops: CDR1 LNHDA, CDR2 SQIVND (reference sequence). The CDR3 has 14 amino acids. CDR3 sequence (DNA): TGTGCCAGTGCCCTTGGGCGTAATAATGAAAAACTGTTTTTT. Translation: CASALGRNNEKLFF.

V and J are TRBV14 and TRBJ1-1; 7 nucleotides match TRBD1. This CDR3 has 16 residues. The trim removed 6 bases at V and 4 bases at J, leaving 14 bases unmatched. Germline V gene lookup returns CDR1 SGHDN and CDR2 FVKESK. CDR3 nucleotide sequence: TGTGCCAGCAGACATGTACCTCGGGGACAGCGCACTGAAGCTTTCTTT. It encodes CASRHVPRGQRTEAFF.

This clone appeared a few times. The V and J genes are TRBV29-1 and TRBJ2-5, with D uncertain. V gave up 6 bases and J gave up 5 bases, with 7 bases separating them. The CDR3 totals 10 residues. The germline V gene has CDR1 SQVTM and CDR2 ANQGSEA. The CDR3 DNA reads as TGCAGCGTCGGTTTGGAGACCCAGTACTTC. Its protein product is CSVGLETQYF. Drawing the rest from reference TRBV29-1 and TRBJ2-5, the complete variable domain is SAVISQKPSRDICQRGTSLTIQCQVDSQVTMMFWYRQQPGQSLTLIATANQGSEATYESGFVIDKFPISRPNLTFSTLTVSNMSPEDSSIYLCSVGLETQYFGPGTRLLVL.

This rearrangement joins TRBV11-2 to TRBJ2-5; the match to TRBD2 covers 13 bases. The V and J ends lost 5 bases and 5 bases, in that order; junction bases with no gene match: 8. The CDR3 length is 16 residues. The germline CDR1 and CDR2 sequences are SGHAT and FQNNGV. CDR3 sequence: CASSPRLAGGRETQYF. CDR3 nucleotides: TGTGCCAGCAGCCCCCGACTAGCGGGAGGTAGGGAGACCCAGTACTTC. Variable domain in full (rest from reference TRBV11-2 and TRBJ2-5): EAGVAQSPRYKIIEKRQSVAFWCNPISGHATLYWYQQILGQGPKLLIQFQNNGVVDDSQLPKDRFSAERLKGVDSTLKIQPAKLEDSAVYLCASSPRLAGGRETQYFGPGTRLLVL.

The chain has TRBV5-6 and TRBJ2-3; tentatively, D is TRBD2 (5 bases). The length of the CDR3 is 13 residues. Germline V CDR1 and CDR2: SGHDT, YYEEEE. V was pared by 5 bases and J by 1 base, with 8 bases between. CDR3 amino acids: CASRLEGTDTQYF. The CDR3 nucleotides are TGTGCCAGCAGACTAGAAGGCACAGATACGCAGTATTTT.

Concerning this clone itself: Germline is not matched at one junction end, which may reflect a read error. The rearrangement uses TRBV9 and TRBJ1-2; D is perhaps TRBD1 (5 bases). The CDR3 covers 10 residues. The V gene's germline CDR1 is SGDLS and CDR2 YYNGEE. This chain's CDR3 is CASSADTVAF. CDR3 DNA sequence: TGTGCCAGCAGCGCGGACACTGTAGCCTTC.

The CDR3 sequence is CASSQEAGGPDTQYF. The CDR3 nucleotides are TGTGCCAGCAGCCAAGAAGCGGGAGGGCCAGATACGCAGTATTTT. This sequence joins TRBV7-9 and TRBJ2-3; 10 nucleotides line up with TRBD2. J lost 4 bases, V lost 5 bases, and 6 bases had no gene match. Germline V gives CDR1 SEHNR, CDR2 FQNEAQ (reference sequence). The CDR3 has 15 residues.

The V gene is TRBV5-1, the J gene TRBJ2-5; TRBD2 aligns across 8 bases. V lost 4 bases to trimming and J lost 0 bases; unmatched junction nucleotides: 8. The CDR3 length is 16 residues. Germline lookup yields CDR1 SGHRS and CDR2 YFSETQ. CDR3 residues: CASSVLQAGDQETQYF. As DNA, the CDR3 is TGCGCCAGCAGCGTACTCCAAGCGGGGGACCAAGAGACCCAGTACTTC.

The gene calls are TRBV7-9 and TRBJ2-7; TRBD1 might be the D (6 bases). There are 13 residues in the CDR3. V dropped 6 bases and J dropped 3 bases, with 12 bases sitting between them. Germline values: CDR1 SEHNR, CDR2 FQNEAQ (reference sequence). The CDR3 bases are TGTGCCAGCAGGCGACAGGTCAACTACGAGCAGTACTTC. This gives the protein CASRRQVNYEQYF.

In its sample, this clone was seen once. The chain recombines TRBV4-1 with TRBJ2-1; TRBD2 matches at 7 bases. Germline CDR1 and CDR2: MGHRA and YSYEKL. The CDR3 is 15 residues long. V lost 0 bases and J lost 5; bases outside the gene matches: 4. The CDR3 is CASSQERLAHNEQFF. The DNA of the CDR3 is TGCGCCAGCAGCCAAGAGAGACTAGCCCACAATGAGCAGTTCTTC.

V and J are TRBV4-2 and TRBJ2-5; TRBD2 matches at 12 bases. The trim removed 4 bases at V and 0 bases at J, leaving 3 bases unmatched. There are 16 residues in the CDR3. The germline CDR1 and CDR2 sequences are LGHNA and YNFKEQ. CDR3 sequence reads: CASSLTSGGHQETQYF. The CDR3 region has the DNA TGTGCCAGCAGCCTAACTAGCGGGGGGCACCAAGAGACCCAGTACTTC.

This clone occurred once. The V call is TRBV6-5, the J call TRBJ1-2, with 7 bases lining up with TRBD1. The CDR3 totals 14 residues. Trimming removed 7 bases from V and 1 base from J; junction bases left unmatched: 6. Per the germline V gene, CDR1 is MNHEY and CDR2 is SVGAGI. CDR3 region: CASTRDRNNYGYTF. The CDR3 bases are TGTGCCAGCACTCGGGACAGAAATAACTATGGCTACACCTTC.

The rearrangement links TRBV19 to TRBJ2-7, with 7 nucleotides matching TRBD1. The CDR3 is made up of 14 amino acids. The germline V gene has CDR1 LNHDA and CDR2 SQIVND (reference sequence). With V trimmed by 2 bases and J by 6 bases, 7 bases remained unmatched. CDR3 sequence reads: CASSIFGTEAEQYF. The CDR3 DNA sequence: TGTGCCAGTAGTATATTTGGGACAGAAGCCGAGCAGTACTTC.

This chain links TRBV19 with TRBJ1-3; D ambiguous. Looked up from germline, CDR1 is LNHDA and CDR2 is SQIVND (reference sequence). The CDR3 contains 15 residues. V lost 5 bases and J 0 bases, leaving 11 bases between the germline ends. CDR3 residues: CASSSHSSSGNTIYF. For the CDR3, the DNA is TGTGCCAGTAGTTCCCACTCTAGCTCTGGAAACACCATATATTTT.